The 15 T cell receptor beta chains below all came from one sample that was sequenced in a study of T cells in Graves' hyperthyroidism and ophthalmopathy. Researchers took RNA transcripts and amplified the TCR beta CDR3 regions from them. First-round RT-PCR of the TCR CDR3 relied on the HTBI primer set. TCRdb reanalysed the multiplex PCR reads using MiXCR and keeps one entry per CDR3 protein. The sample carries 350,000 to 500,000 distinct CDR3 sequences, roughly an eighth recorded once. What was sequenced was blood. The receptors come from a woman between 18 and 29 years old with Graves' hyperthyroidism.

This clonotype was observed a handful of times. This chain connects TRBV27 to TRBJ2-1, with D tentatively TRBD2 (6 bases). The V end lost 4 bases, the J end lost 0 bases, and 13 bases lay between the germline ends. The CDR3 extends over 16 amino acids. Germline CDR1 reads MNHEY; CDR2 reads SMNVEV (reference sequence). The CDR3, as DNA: TGTGCCAGCAGTTCACACGGGAGAAGCTCCTACAATGAGCAGTTCTTC. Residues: CASSSHGRSSYNEQFF.

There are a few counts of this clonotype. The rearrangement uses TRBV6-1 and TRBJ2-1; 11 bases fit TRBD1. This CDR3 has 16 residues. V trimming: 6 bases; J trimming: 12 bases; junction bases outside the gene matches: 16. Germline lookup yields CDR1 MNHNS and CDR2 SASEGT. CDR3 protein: CASRNLAGTGGGGQFF. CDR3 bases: TGTGCCAGCAGGAACCTCGCCGGGACAGGGGGGGGTGGGCAGTTCTTC.

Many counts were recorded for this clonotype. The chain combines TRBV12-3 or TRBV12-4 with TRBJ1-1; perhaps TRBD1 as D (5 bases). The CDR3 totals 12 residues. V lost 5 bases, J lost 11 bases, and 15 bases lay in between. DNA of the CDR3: TGTGCCAGCAGTACTGTGACAGTGGCTGCTTTCTTT. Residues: CASSTVTVAAFF.

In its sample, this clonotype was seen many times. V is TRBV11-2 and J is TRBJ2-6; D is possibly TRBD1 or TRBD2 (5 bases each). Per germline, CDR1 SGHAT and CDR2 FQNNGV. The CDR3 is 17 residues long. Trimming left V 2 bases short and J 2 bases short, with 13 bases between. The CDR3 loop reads CASSLYLGDPGANVLTF. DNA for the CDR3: TGTGCCAGCAGCTTATATCTAGGGGACCCTGGGGCCAACGTCCTGACTTTC.

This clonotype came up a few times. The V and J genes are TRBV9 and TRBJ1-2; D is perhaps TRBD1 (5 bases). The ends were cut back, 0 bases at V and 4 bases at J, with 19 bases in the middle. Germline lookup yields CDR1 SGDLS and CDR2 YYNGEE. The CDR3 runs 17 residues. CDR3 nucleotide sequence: TGTGCCAGCAGCGTAGCTACGGCTGGGGGATCTGGCTATGGCTACACCTTC. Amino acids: CASSVATAGGSGYGYTF.

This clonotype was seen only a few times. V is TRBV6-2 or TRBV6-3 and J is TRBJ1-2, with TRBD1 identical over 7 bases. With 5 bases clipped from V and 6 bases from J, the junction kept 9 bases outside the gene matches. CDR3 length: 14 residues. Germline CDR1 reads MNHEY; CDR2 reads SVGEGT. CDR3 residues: CASSPSGTDHGYTF. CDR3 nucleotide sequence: TGTGCCAGCAGTCCCTCCGGGACAGACCATGGCTACACCTTC.

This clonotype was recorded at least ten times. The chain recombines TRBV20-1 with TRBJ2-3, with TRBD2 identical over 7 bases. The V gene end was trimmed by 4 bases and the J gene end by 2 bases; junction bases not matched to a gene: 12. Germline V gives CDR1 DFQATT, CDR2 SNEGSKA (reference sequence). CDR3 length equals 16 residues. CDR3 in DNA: TGCAGTGCTACCGGGGGGACTCCCAGACACACAGATACGCAGTATTTT. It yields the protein CSATGGTPRHTDTQYF.

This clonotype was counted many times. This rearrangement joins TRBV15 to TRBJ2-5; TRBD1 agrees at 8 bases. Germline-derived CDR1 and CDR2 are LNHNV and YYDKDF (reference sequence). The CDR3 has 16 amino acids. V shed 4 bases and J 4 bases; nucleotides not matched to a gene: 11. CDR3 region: CATSTWSRGRGETQYF. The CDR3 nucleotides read TGTGCCACCAGCACTTGGTCCAGGGGGCGAGGAGAGACCCAGTACTTC.

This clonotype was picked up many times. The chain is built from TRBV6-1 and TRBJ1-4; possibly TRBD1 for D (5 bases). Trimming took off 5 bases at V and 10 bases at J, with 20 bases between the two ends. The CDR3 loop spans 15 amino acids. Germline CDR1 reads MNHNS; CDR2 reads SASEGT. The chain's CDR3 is CASSTETGTVGKLFF. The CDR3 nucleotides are TGTGCCAGCAGTACAGAGACGGGGACTGTCGGAAAACTGTTTTTT.

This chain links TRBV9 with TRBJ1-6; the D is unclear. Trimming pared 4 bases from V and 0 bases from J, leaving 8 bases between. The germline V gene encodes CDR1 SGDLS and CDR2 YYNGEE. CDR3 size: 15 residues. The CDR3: CASSRESSYNSPLHF. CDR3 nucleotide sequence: TGTGCCAGCAGCCGTGAGAGCTCCTATAATTCACCCCTCCACTTT.

The CDR3 DNA reads as TGTGCCAGCAGCTTAGAACGTAGGGCCACCATCTCTGGAAACACCATATATTTT. The encoded protein is CASSLERRATISGNTIYF. The chain has TRBV7-8 and TRBJ1-3; D not certain. CDR1 is SGHVS and CDR2 is FQNEAQ in the germline V gene. Trimming removed 1 base at V and 0 bases at J, with 16 bases between. This CDR3 has 18 amino acids. The full variable domain, with the rest looked up from reference TRBV7-8 and TRBJ1-3, is GAGVSQSPRYKVAKRGQDVALRCDPISGHVSLFWYQQALGQGPEFLTYFQNEAQLDKSGLPSDRFFAERPEGSVSTLKIQRTQQEDSAVYLCASSLERRATISGNTIYFGEGSWLTVV.

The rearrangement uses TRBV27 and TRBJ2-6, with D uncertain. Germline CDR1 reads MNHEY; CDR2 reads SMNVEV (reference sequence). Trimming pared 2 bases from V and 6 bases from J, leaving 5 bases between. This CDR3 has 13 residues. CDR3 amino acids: CASSLRMANVLTF. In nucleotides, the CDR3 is TGTGCCAGCAGTTTAAGGATGGCCAACGTCCTGACTTTC.

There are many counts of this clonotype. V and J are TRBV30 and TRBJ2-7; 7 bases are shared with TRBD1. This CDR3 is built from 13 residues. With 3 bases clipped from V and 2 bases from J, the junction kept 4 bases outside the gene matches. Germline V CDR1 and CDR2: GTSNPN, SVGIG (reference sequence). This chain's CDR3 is CAWRRDRAYEQYF. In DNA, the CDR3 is TGTGCCTGGAGACGTGACAGGGCCTACGAGCAGTACTTC.

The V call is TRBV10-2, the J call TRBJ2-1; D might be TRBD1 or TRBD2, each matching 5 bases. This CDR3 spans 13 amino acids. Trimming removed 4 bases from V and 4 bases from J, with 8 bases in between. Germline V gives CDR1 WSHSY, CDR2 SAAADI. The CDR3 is CASSGGPYNEQFF. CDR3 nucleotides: TGCGCCAGCAGTGGGGGACCTTACAATGAGCAGTTCTTC.

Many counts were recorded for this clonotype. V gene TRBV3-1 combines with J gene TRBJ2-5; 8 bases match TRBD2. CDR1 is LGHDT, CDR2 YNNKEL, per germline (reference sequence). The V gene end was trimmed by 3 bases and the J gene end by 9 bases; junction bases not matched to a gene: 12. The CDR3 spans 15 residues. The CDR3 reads CASSQTGTSLEPQYF. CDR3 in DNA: TGTGCCAGCAGCCAGACCGGGACTAGTCTTGAGCCCCAGTACTTC.